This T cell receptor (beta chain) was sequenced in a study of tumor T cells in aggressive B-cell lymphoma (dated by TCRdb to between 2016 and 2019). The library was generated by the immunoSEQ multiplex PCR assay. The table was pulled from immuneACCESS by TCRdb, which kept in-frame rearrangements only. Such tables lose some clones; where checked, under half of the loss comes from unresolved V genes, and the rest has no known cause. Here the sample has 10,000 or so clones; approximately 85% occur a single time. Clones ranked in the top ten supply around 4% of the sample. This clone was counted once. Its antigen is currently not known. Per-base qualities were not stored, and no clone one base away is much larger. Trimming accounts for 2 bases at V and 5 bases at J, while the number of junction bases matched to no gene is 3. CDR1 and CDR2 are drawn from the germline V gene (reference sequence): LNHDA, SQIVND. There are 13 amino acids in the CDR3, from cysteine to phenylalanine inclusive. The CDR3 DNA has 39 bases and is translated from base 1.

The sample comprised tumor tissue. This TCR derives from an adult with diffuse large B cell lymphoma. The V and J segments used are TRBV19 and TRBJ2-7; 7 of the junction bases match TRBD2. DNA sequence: TGTGCCAGTAGTATACTGGCGGGGGACGAGCAGTACTTC. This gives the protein CASSILAGDEQYF.